The 14 T cell receptor beta chains below were found in one sample sequenced in a study of shared clonotypes between healthy human individuals. Naivety among CD8 cells was defined by CD45RO negativity and positive CCR7 selection, thereby excluding terminally differentiated effector memory CD45RA+ cells. Libraries were prepared by immunoSEQ multiplex PCR; TCRdb keeps only in-frame clonotypes and omits some of them. The sample includes about 2 million clones, about 95% of them seen just once. The sample consisted of naive CD8+ T cells sorted from blood. These receptors all come from a man aged 18 to 29 in good health.

With regard to this clone: A much bigger clone sits one base away, suggesting this may be a read error. The sample holds other DNA sequences that translate to the same CDR3. This chain joins TRBV11-2 and TRBJ2-7; D call uncertain. The CDR3 runs 11 residues. Germline values: CDR1 SGHAT, CDR2 FQNNGV. The V end lost 1 base, the J end lost 6 bases, and 4 bases lay between the germline ends. CDR3 amino acids: CASSLGSEQYF. The CDR3 coding sequence is TGTGCCAGCAGCTTAGGATCCGAGCAGTACTTC.

The V and J genes are TRBV5-6 and TRBJ1-5, with unresolved D. Germline assignment: CDR1 SGHDT and CDR2 YYEEEE. Between the trimmed V and J ends, which lost 2 bases and 1 base, there was a span of 4 bases. The CDR3 covers 13 residues. CDR3 in amino acids: CASSLQSNQPQHF. The CDR3 DNA sequence: TGTGCCAGCAGCTTACAGAGCAATCAGCCCCAGCATTTT.

The chain is built from TRBV2 and TRBJ1-1; D may be TRBD1 (5 bases). CDR3 size: 17 residues. Trimming cost V 7 bases and J 1 base, with 22 bases left between them. Germline CDR1 is SNHLY and CDR2 is FYNNEI. CDR3 in DNA: TGTGCCAGCAAACCGGGGCCAGGTACTTCTGAGAACACTGAAGCTTTCTTT. It is translated as CASKPGPGTSENTEAFF.

The chain joins TRBV5-4 to TRBJ2-1; 10 bases are a match to TRBD2. This CDR3 contains 15 residues. V was pared by 0 bases and J by 4 bases, with 1 base of the junction left unmatched. Germline CDR1 and CDR2: SGHNT and YYREEE (reference sequence). The CDR3 DNA sequence: TGTGCCAGCAGCTTGGGGACTAGCGGTTACAATGAGCAGTTCTTC. Translating gives CASSLGTSGYNEQFF.

This rearrangement joins TRBV18 to TRBJ1-4, with D maybe TRBD1 (5 bases). Looked up from germline, CDR1 is KGHSH and CDR2 is LQKENI. CDR3 size: 14 residues. The V end was cut by 7 bases, the J end by 3 bases, with 12 bases between. Here the CDR3 DNA reads TGTGCCAGCTTCCCAGGGAGACCTAATGAAAAACTGTTTTTT. Translation gives CASFPGRPNEKLFF.

This rearrangement joins TRBV7-6 to TRBJ1-3, with D hard to call. CDR1 and CDR2 from the germline V gene are SGHVS and FNYEAQ. CDR3 length: 15 amino acids. The V and J ends lost 4 bases and 2 bases respectively, with 12 bases between them. The CDR3 DNA sequence: TGTGCCAGCAGCTCCGGTGGTGGGACTGGAAACACCATATATTTT. As protein: CASSSGGGTGNTIYF.

J is TRBJ2-7 and V is TRBV30; 8 nucleotides agree with TRBD1. The CDR3 extends over 12 amino acids. Germline loops: CDR1 GTSNPN, CDR2 SVGIG (reference sequence). V was pared by 8 bases and J by 2 bases, with 5 bases of the junction left unmatched. CDR3 nucleotides: TGTGCCGGACAGGGAGTTCCCTACGAGCAGTACTTC. It translates to CAGQGVPYEQYF.

With regard to this clone: Distinct nucleotide sequences in the sample also encode this CDR3. CDR3 in DNA: TGCGCCAGCAGTGAGTCTGAGGGTAGGGGCACTGAAGCTTTCTTT. This codes for CASSESEGRGTEAFF. The chain has TRBV10-2 and TRBJ1-1, with D possibly TRBD1 on 5 matching bases. Germline CDR1 is WSHSY and CDR2 is SAAADI. CDR3 length: 15 residues. Trimming took off 0 bases at V and 4 bases at J, with 12 bases between the two ends.

The chain has TRBV29-1 and TRBJ1-1; no firm D call. In germline, CDR1 is SQVTM, CDR2 ANQGSEA. V shed 5 bases and J shed 3 bases, with 13 bases lying between them. This CDR3 has 13 residues. The CDR3 here is CSVPSPGHTEAFF. The CDR3 region has the DNA TGCAGCGTTCCCTCTCCGGGTCACACTGAAGCTTTCTTT.

The chain is built from TRBV10-2 and TRBJ2-3, with 15 positions matching TRBD2. The junction had 13 bases not matched to a gene; V was cut back by 7 bases and J by 5 bases. Per the germline V gene, CDR1 is WSHSY and CDR2 is SAAADI. There are 18 residues in the CDR3. The CDR3 DNA reads as TGCGCCAGCACTGGACTAGCGGGAGGGCCAGGAGTTCTAGATACGCAGTATTTT. As protein: CASTGLAGGPGVLDTQYF.

As concerns this clone: At the DNA level, this CDR3 is encoded by other sequences in the same sample as well. V and J are TRBV28 and TRBJ2-7; D gene uncertain. The germline V and J ends were trimmed by 5 bases and 1 base, with 9 bases remaining between them. The CDR3 loop spans 13 amino acids. In germline, CDR1 is MDHEN, CDR2 SYDVKM. CDR3: CASSLTESYEQYF. DNA of the CDR3: TGTGCCAGCAGTCTTACAGAGTCCTACGAGCAGTACTTC.

The chain uses TRBV5-6 and TRBJ2-3; unclear D gene. V was trimmed by 1 base and J by 0 bases, leaving 12 bases between them. The germline CDR1 and CDR2 sequences are SGHDT and YYEEEE. There are 16 residues in the CDR3. Here the CDR3 reads CASSLMTLFSTDTQYF. The CDR3 region has the DNA TGTGCCAGCAGCTTGATGACGCTTTTTAGCACAGATACGCAGTATTTT.

Regarding this clone: The sample holds other DNA sequences that translate to the same CDR3. This sequence joins TRBV6-5 and TRBJ2-7; D not resolved. Trimming took off 4 bases at V and 2 bases at J, with 9 bases between the two ends. Per the germline V gene, CDR1 is MNHEY and CDR2 is SVGAGI. This CDR3 region has 13 residues. The CDR3 nucleotides read TGTGCCAGCAGTTCCGGCCCGACCTACGAGCAGTACTTC. It translates to CASSSGPTYEQYF.

The chain uses TRBV29-1 and TRBJ2-7; TRBD2 matches 7 bases. J gave up 2 bases and V 4 bases, and 5 bases lay outside the gene matches. The germline V gene encodes CDR1 SQVTM and CDR2 ANQGSEA. The CDR3 runs 13 residues. CDR3 DNA sequence: TGCAGCGTTGCATCCGCGGGAGCCTACGAGCAGTACTTC. Translating gives CSVASAGAYEQYF.